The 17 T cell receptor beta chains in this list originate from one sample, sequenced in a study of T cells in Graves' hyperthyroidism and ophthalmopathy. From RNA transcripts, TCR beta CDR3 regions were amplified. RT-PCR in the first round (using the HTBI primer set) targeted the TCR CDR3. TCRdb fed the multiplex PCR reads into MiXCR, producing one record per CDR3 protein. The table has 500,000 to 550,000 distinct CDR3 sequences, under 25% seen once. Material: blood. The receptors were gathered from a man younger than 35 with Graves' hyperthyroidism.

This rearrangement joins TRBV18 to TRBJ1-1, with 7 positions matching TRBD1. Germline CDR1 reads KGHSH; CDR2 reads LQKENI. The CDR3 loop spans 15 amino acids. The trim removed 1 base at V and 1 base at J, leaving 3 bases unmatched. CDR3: CASSPRTGENTEAFF. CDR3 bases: TGTGCCAGCTCACCACGCACAGGGGAGAACACTGAAGCTTTCTTT. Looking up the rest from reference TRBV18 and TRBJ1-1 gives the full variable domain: NAGVMQNPRHLVRRRGQEARLRCSPMKGHSHVYWYRQLPEEGLKFMVYLQKENIIDESGMPKERFSAEFPKEGPSILRIQQVVRGDSAAYFCASSPRTGENTEAFFGQGTRLTVV.

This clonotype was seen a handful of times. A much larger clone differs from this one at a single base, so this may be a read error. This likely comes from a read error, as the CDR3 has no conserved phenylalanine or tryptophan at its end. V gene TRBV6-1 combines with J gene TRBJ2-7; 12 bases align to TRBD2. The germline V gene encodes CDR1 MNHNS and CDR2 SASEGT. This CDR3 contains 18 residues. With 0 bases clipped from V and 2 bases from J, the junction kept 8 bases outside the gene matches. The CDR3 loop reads CASSEALPRLAGAYEQYS. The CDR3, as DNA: TGTGCCAGCAGTGAAGCGCTTCCGAGACTAGCGGGGGCCTACGAGCAGTACTCC.

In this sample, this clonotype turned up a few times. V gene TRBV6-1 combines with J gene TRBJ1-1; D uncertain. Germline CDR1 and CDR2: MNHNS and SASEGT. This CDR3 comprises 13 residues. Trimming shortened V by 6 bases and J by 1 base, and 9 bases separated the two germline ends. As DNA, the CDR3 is TGTGCCAGCAGGTTGACGCGGAACACTGAAGCTTTCTTT. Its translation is CASRLTRNTEAFF.

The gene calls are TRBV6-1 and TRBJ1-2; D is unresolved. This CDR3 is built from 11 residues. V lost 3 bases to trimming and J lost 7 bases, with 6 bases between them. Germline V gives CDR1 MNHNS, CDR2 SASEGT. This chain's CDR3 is CASSDSSGYTF. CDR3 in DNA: TGTGCCAGCAGTGACAGTAGTGGCTACACCTTC.

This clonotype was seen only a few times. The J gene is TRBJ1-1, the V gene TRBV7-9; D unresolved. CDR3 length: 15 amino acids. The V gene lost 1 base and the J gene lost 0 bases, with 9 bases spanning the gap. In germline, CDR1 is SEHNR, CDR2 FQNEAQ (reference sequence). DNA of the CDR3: TGTGCCAGCAGCTTAGGACCTACCTTGAACACTGAAGCTTTCTTT. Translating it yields CASSLGPTLNTEAFF.

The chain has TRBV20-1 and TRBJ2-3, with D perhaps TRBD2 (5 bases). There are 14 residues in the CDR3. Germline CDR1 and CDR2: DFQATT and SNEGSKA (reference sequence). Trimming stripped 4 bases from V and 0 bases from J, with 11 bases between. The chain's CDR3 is CSAMRAASTDTQYF. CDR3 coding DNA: TGCAGTGCTATGAGAGCGGCTAGCACAGATACGCAGTATTTT.

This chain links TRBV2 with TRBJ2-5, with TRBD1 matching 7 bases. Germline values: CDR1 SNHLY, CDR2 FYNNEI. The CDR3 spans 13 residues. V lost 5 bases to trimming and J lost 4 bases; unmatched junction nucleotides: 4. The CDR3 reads CASSKTGLETQYF. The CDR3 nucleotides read TGTGCCAGCAGTAAGACAGGGCTAGAGACCCAGTACTTC.

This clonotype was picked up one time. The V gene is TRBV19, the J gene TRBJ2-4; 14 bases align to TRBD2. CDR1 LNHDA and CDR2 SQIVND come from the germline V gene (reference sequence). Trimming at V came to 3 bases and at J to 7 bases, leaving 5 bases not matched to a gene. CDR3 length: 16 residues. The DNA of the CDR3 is TGTGCCAGTAGTATTATGGGACTAGCGGGAGTCAACATTCAGTACTTC. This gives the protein CASSIMGLAGVNIQYF.

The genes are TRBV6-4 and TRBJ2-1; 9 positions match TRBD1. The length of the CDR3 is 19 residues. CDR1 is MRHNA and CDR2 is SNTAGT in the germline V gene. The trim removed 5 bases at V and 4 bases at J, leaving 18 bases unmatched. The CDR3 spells CASSNPRDREDHNYNEQFF. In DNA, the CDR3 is TGTGCCAGCAGTAACCCCCGGGACAGGGAGGACCATAATTACAATGAGCAGTTCTTC.

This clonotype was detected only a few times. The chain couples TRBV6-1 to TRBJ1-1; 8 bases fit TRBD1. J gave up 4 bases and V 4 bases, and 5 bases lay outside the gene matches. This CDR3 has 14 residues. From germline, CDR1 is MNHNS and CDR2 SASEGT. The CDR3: CASSAGQGGTEAFF. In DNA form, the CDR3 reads TGTGCCAGCAGTGCTGGACAGGGCGGCACTGAAGCTTTCTTT.

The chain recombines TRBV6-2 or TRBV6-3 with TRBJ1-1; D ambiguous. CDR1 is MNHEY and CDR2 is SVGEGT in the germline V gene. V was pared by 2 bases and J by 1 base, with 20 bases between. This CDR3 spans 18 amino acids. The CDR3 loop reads CASSYDPWTGERNTEAFF. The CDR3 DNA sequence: TGTGCCAGCAGTTACGACCCCTGGACTGGGGAAAGGAACACTGAAGCTTTCTTT.

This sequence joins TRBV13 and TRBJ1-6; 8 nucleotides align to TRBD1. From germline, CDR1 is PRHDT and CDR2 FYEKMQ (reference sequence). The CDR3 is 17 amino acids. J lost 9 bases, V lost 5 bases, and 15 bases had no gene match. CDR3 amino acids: CASSPTGAEGMTSPLHF. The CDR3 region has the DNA TGTGCCAGCAGCCCGACAGGGGCAGAAGGGATGACTTCACCCCTCCACTTT. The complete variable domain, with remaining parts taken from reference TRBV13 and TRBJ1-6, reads AAGVIQSPRHLIKEKRETATLKCYPIPRHDTVYWYQQGPGQDPQFLISFYEKMQSDKGSIPDRFSAQQFSDYHSELNMSSLELGDSALYFCASSPTGAEGMTSPLHFGNGTRLTVT.

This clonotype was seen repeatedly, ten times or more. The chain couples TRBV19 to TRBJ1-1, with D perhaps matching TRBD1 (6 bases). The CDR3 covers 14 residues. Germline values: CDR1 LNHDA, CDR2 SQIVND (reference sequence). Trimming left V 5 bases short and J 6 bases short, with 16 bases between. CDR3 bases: TGTGCCAGTAGTTCACAAACGGGACACCCTGAAGCTTTCTTT. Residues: CASSSQTGHPEAFF.

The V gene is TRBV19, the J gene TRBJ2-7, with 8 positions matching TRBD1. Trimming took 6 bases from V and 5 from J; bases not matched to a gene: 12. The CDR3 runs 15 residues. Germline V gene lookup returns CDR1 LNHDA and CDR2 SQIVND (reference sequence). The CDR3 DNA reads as TGTGCCAGTAGCGATGACAGGGGCCGACCCGACGAGCAGTACTTC. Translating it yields CASSDDRGRPDEQYF.

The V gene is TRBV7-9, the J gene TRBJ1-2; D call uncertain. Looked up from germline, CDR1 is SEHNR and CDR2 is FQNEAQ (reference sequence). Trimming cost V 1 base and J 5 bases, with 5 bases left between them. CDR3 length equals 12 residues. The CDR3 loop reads CASSLVRYGYTF. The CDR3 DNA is TGTGCCAGCAGCTTAGTCAGATATGGCTACACCTTC.

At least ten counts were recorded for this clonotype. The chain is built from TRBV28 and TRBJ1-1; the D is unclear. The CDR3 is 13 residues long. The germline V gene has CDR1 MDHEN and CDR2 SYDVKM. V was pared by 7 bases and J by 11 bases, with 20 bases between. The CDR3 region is CASNEGSEVVAFF. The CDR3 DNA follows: TGTGCCAGCAACGAGGGCAGTGAAGTGGTTGCTTTCTTT. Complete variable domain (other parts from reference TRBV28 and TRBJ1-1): DVKVTQSSRYLVKRTGEKVFLECVQDMDHENMFWYRQDPGLGLRLIYFSYDVKMKEKGDIPEGYSVSREKKERFSLILESASTNQTSMYLCASNEGSEVVAFFGQGTRLTVV.

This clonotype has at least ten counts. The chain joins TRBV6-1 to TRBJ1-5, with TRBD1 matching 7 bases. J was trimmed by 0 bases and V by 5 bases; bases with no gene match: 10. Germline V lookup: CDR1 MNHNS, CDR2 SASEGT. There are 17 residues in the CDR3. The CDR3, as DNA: TGTGCCAGCAGTAAACGACAGGGACTCAATAGCAATCAGCCCCAGCATTTT. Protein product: CASSKRQGLNSNQPQHF.